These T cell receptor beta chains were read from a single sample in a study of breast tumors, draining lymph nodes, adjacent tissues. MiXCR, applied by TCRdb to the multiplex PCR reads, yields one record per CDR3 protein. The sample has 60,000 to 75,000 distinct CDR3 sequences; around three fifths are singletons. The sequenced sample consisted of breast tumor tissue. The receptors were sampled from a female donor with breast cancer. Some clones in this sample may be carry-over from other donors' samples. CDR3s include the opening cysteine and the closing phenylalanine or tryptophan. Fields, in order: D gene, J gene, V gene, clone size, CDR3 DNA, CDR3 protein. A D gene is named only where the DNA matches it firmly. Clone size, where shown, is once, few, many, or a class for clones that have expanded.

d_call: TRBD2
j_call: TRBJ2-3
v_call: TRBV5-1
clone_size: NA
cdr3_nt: TGCGCCAGCAGCCCAAGGACTAGCGGAAACTACGAGCAGTATTTT
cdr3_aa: CASSPRTSGNYEQYF

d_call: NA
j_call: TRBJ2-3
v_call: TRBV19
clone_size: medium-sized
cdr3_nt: TGTGCCAGTAGTATTCTCCCCACAGATACGCAGTATTTT
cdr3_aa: CASSILPTDTQYF

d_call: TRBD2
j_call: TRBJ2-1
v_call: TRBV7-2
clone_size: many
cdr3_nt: TGTGCCAGCCTAGCGGGGAACTACAATGAGCAGTTCTTC
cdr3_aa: CASLAGNYNEQFF

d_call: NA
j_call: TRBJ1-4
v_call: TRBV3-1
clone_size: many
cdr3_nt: TGTGCCAGCAGCCAAGACTCCAGCGGGCATGGGGAAAAACTGTTTTTT
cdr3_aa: CASSQDSSGHGEKLFF

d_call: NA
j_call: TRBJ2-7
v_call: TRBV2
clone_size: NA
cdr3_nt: TGTGCCAGCATGGGCGACTTCGGCGAGCAGTACTTC
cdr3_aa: CASMGDFGEQYF

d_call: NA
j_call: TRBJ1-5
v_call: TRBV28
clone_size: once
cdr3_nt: TGTGCCAGCTGGGGGCCGGGACAATCCTACGAGCATTTT
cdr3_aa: CASWGPGQSYEHF

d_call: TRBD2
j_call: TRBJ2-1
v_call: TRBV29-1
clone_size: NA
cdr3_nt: TGCAGCAGTTCCCTAGCGGGAGATTTCAATGAGCAGTTCTTC
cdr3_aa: CSSSLAGDFNEQFF

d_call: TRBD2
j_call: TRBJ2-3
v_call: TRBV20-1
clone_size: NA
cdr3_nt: TGCAGTGCCAGTATGAGAGGGGGACTAGCGGGGGCCACAGATACGCAGTATTTT
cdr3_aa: CSASMRGGLAGATDTQYF

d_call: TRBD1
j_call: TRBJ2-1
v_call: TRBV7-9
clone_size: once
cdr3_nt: TGTGCTCTCGGGACAGGGGGGGACAATGAGCAGTTCTTC
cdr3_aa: CALGTGGDNEQFF

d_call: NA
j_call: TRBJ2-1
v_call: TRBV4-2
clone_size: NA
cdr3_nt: TGTGCCAGCAGCCAAGCCGTGGGGACCCGAGGTCAGTTCTTC
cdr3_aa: CASSQAVGTRGQFF

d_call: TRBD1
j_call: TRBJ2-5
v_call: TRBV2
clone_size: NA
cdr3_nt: TGTGCCAGCAGTGGTGGACAGCCGGGACAGGGGGAGACCCAGTACTTC
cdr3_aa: CASSGGQPGQGETQYF

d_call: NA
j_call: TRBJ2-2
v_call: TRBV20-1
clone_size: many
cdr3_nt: TGCAGTGCCGAGAACACCGGGGAGCTGTTTTTT
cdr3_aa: CSAENTGELFF

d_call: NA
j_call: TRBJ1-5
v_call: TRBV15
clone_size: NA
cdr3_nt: TGTGCCACCAGCAGAGGTCGGCAGAACCATCAGCCCCAGCATTTT
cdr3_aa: CATSRGRQNHQPQHF

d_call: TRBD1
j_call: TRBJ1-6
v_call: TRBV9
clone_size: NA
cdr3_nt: TGTGCCAGCAGCGTGACAGGGGGAGATTCACCCCTCCACTTT
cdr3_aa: CASSVTGGDSPLHF

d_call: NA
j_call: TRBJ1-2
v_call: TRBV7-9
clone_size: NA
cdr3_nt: TGTGCCAGCAGCCGCCATGAGGGCAATTATGGCTACACCTTC
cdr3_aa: CASSRHEGNYGYTF

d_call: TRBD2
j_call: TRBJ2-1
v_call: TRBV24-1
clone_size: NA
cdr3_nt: TGTGCCACCAGTGGGGCTAGCGGGGGCCAATACAATGAGCAGTTCTTC
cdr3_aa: CATSGASGGQYNEQFF

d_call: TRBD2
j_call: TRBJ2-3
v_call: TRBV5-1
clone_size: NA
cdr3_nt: TGCGCCAGCAGCTTGGCGCGGGGGGGCGGGACAGATACGCAGTATTTT
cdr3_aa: CASSLARGGGTDTQYF

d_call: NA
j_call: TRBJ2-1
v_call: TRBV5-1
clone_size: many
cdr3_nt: TGCGCCAGCCGGGATGGAGGGGGTTACAATGAGCAGTTCTTC
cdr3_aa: CASRDGGGYNEQFF

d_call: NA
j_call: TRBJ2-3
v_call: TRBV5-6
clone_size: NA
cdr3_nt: TGTGCCAGCAGCTTGAGGTCAGCGGCGAACATCGATATGCAGTATTTT
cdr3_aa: CASSLRSAANIDMQYF